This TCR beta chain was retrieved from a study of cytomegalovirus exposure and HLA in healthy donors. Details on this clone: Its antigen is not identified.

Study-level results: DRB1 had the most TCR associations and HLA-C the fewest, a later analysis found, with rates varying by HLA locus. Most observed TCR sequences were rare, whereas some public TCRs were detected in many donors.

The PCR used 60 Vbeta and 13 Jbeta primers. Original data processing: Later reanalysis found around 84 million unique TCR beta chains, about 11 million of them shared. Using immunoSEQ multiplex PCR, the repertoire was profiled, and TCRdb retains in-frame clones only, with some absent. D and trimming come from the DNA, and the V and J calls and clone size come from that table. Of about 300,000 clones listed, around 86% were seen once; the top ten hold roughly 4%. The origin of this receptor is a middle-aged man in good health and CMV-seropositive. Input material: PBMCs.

CDR3 amino acids: CASRDPSGSYTGELFF. The CDR3, as DNA: TGTGCCAGTAGGGACCCTAGCGGGAGTTACACCGGGGAGCTGTTTTTT. V and J are TRBV19 and TRBJ2-2; the match to TRBD2 covers 10 bases. V was clipped by 6 bases and J by 3 bases; unmatched bases: 7. The CDR3 loop spans 16 amino acids. Germline lookup yields CDR1 LNHDA and CDR2 SQIVND (reference sequence). Drawing the rest from reference TRBV19 and TRBJ2-2, the complete variable domain is DGGITQSPKYLFRKEGQNVTLSCEQNLNHDAMYWYRQDPGQGLRLIYYSQIVNDFQKGDIAEGYSVSREKKESFPLTVTSAQKNPTAFYLCASRDPSGSYTGELFFGEGSRLTVL.